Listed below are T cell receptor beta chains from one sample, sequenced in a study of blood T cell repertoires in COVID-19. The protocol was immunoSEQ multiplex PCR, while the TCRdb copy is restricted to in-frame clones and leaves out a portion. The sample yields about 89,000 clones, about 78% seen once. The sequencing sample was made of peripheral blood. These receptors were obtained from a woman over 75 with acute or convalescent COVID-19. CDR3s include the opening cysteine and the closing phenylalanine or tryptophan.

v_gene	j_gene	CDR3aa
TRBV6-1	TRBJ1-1	CASSSRGANTEAFF
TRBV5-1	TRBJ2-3	CASSRPGEDTQYF
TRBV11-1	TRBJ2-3	CASSHRGLTDTQYF
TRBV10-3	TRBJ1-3	CAISGDVLLTRGTIYF
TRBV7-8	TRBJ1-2	CASSVRTGERVF
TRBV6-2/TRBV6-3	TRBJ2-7	CASSSESYEQYF
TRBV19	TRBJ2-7	CASSLTGGTVSYEQYF
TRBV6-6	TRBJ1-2	CASSYSTNYGYTF
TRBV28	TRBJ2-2	CASSSGQGYTGELFF
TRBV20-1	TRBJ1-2	CSAPLLYGYTF
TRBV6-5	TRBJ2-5	CASSLGQSQETQYF
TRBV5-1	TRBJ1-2	CASGEQGANYGYTF
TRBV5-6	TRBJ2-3	CASSSTQGTDTQYF
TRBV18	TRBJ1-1	CASSGQNTEAFF
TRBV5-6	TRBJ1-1	CASSSLGGRGMNTEAFF
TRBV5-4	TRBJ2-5	CASSPPGTRGGTQYF
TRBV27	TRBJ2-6	CASSLWGAGANVLTF
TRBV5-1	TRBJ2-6	CASNGVLGANVLTF
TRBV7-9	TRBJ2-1	CASSPSLGGDFQNEQFF
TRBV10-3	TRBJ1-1	CAIRVSNTEAFF
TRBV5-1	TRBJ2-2	CASGTGGNTGELFF
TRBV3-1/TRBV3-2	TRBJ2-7	CASSQHVTSGGAYEQYF
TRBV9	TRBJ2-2	CASSVTADTVGELFF
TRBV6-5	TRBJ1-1	CASGRFSGTEAFF
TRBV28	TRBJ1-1	CASSSPGQGNTEAFF
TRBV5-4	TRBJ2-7	CASSLVPRDTSYEQYF
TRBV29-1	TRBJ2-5	CSLATAVGTQYF
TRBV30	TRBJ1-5	CAWSGQGIYNQPQHF
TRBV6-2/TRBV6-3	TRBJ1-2	CASSRTGVLYGYTF
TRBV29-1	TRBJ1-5	CSVVGQVGQPQHF
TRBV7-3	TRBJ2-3	CASSLRGSGADTQYF
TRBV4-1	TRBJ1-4	CASSQDVWPDEKLFF
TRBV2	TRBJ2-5	CASRGVLGAQETQYF
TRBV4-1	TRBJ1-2	CASSLAPRQGDGYTF
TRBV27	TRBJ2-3	CASSGPFTSSTQYF
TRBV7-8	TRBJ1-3	CASSSRDTSSGNTIYF
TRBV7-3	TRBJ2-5	CASSLGPGETQYF
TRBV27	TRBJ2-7	CASSLQDDRVSYEQYF
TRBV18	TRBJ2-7	CASSLRQGEDEQYF
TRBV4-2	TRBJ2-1	CASSRLKAGGRDEQFF
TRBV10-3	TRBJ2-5	CAISESRETQYF